Each of the 28 T cell receptor beta chains below was sequenced from the same sample in a study of blood T cell repertoires in COVID-19. Assay used: immunoSEQ multiplex PCR; TCRdb lists only in-frame clones, some missing. The data show approximately 250,000 clones, with 70% to 90% seen just once and over 1.5% held by the top ten. Sequenced material: peripheral blood. These receptors all stem from a man in his thirties or forties with active or convalescent COVID-19.

The CDR3 spells CASSQEERGEGEKLFF. The CDR3 nucleotides read TGTGCCAGCAGCCAAGAGGAGCGGGGGGAGGGTGAAAAACTGTTTTTT. The chain recombines TRBV4-2 with TRBJ1-4, with D perhaps matching TRBD1 (5 bases). Germline V gives CDR1 LGHNA, CDR2 YNFKEQ. The CDR3 is made up of 16 amino acids. V gave up 0 bases and J gave up 7 bases, with 15 bases separating them.

The chain links TRBV5-6 to TRBJ1-2; D is undetermined. Per the germline V gene, CDR1 is SGHDT and CDR2 is YYEEEE. V was cut by 7 bases and J by 0 bases, with 10 bases left in between. The CDR3 runs to 13 residues. DNA of the CDR3: TGTGCCAGCCACCTAAGCCCTAACTATGGCTACACCTTC. This sequence encodes CASHLSPNYGYTF. Supplemented by reference TRBV5-6 and TRBJ1-2, the full variable domain reads DAGVTQSPTHLIKTRGQQVTLRCSPKSGHDTVSWYQQALGQGPQFIFQYYEEEERQRGNFPDRFSGHQFPNYSSELNVNALLLGDSALYLCASHLSPNYGYTFGSGTRLTVV.

This chain connects TRBV7-3 to TRBJ2-2; D is ambiguous. The CDR3 extends over 13 amino acids. Germline CDR1 is SGHTA and CDR2 is FQGTGA. V lost 5 bases and J 7 bases, leaving 11 bases between the germline ends. The CDR3 nucleotides are TGTGCCAGCAGCCCCGGTCGAGGCGGGGAGCTGTTTTTT. It encodes CASSPGRGGELFF.

V usage is TRBV4-3 and J usage is TRBJ2-2; tentative D call: TRBD2 (7 bases). The ends were cut back, 1 base at V and 0 bases at J, with 18 bases in the middle. This CDR3 contains 19 residues. From germline, CDR1 is LGHNA and CDR2 YSLEER. The CDR3 is CASSQVFPRGPPNTGELFF. In DNA form, the CDR3 reads TGCGCCAGCAGCCAAGTCTTCCCGCGGGGGCCCCCGAACACCGGGGAGCTGTTTTTT.

The chain has TRBV24-1 and TRBJ2-3; 10 bases line up with TRBD2. The ends lost 4 bases at V and 2 bases at J; junction bases unmatched: 2. In germline, CDR1 is KGHDR, CDR2 SFDVKD. The CDR3 runs 15 residues. In DNA form, the CDR3 reads TGTGCCACCAGTGACGGACTAGCGGTCACAGATACGCAGTATTTT. Translation: CATSDGLAVTDTQYF.

The genes are TRBV30 and TRBJ1-2, with TRBD1 as a possible D gene (5 bases). The V gene's germline CDR1 is GTSNPN and CDR2 SVGIG (reference sequence). Trimming left V 3 bases short and J 4 bases short, with 12 bases between. The CDR3 consists of 13 residues. Here the CDR3 reads CAWSSGQGYGYTF. In DNA form, the CDR3 reads TGTGCCTGGAGCTCAGGGCAGGGCTATGGCTACACCTTC.

The chain uses TRBV5-5 and TRBJ2-7; 11 bases fit TRBD1. The CDR3 contains 15 residues. CDR1 and CDR2 from the germline V gene are SGHKS and YYEKEE (reference sequence). The J segment lost 4 bases and the V segment lost 0 bases, leaving 3 bases of the junction unmatched. CDR3 sequence reads: CASSLGTGGVYEQYF. CDR3 nucleotides: TGTGCCAGCAGCTTGGGGACAGGGGGCGTATACGAGCAGTACTTC.

This clone showed up just a few times. The chain recombines TRBV27 with TRBJ2-3; 7 nucleotides match TRBD2. Trimming took 6 bases from V and 1 from J; bases not matched to a gene: 7. The CDR3 totals 15 residues. Germline CDR1 reads MNHEY; CDR2 reads SMNVEV (reference sequence). The CDR3 loop reads CASSKNRGGTDTQYF. The CDR3 bases are TGTGCCAGCAGCAAAAACCGGGGGGGCACAGATACGCAGTATTTT.

This chain connects TRBV29-1 to TRBJ1-1, with D tentatively TRBD1 (6 bases). Looked up from germline, CDR1 is SQVTM and CDR2 is ANQGSEA. The CDR3 runs 14 residues. The V end lost 6 bases, the J end lost 3 bases, and 17 bases lay between the germline ends. CDR3: CSVDLRAGDTEAFF. The CDR3, as DNA: TGCAGCGTGGATCTGAGGGCAGGGGACACTGAAGCTTTCTTT. The whole variable domain, remainder taken from reference TRBV29-1 and TRBJ1-1, is SAVISQKPSRDICQRGTSLTIQCQVDSQVTMMFWYRQQPGQSLTLIATANQGSEATYESGFVIDKFPISRPNLTFSTLTVSNMSPEDSSIYLCSVDLRAGDTEAFFGQGTRLTVV.

The chain employs TRBV29-1 and TRBJ1-4, with D unresolved. Germline CDR1 and CDR2: SQVTM and ANQGSEA. V shed 6 bases and J shed 3 bases, with 14 bases lying between them. The CDR3 is made up of 14 amino acids. The chain's CDR3 is CSVGRGPANEKLFF. In DNA, the CDR3 is TGCAGCGTCGGCCGAGGCCCGGCTAATGAAAAACTGTTTTTT.

The rearrangement uses TRBV3-1 (or the pseudogene TRBV3-2) and TRBJ2-2; TRBD2 matches 15 bases. Germline V CDR1 and CDR2: LGHDT, YNNKEL (reference sequence). The CDR3 is made up of 20 amino acids. V dropped 0 bases and J dropped 9; count of bases not matched to a gene: 14. The CDR3 reads CASSQEGLAGGAGVLRELFF. The CDR3, as DNA: TGTGCCAGCAGCCAAGAAGGACTAGCGGGGGGGGCCGGCGTATTACGGGAGCTGTTTTTT.

The CDR3 sequence: CASSLRDRTLYGYTF. CDR3 nucleotides: TGTGCCAGCAGCTTGCGGGACAGAACCCTCTATGGCTACACCTTC. The V and J genes are TRBV5-6 and TRBJ1-2; 7 bases are shared with TRBD1. This CDR3 contains 15 residues. The germline CDR1 and CDR2 sequences are SGHDT and YYEEEE. Unmatched junction bases numbered 7, after V lost 1 base and J lost 4 bases.

The CDR3 DNA follows: TGTGCCAGCAGCTTAGGGAGAAATTACAACTCTGGAAACACCATATATTTT. Translated, it gives CASSLGRNYNSGNTIYF. The rearrangement uses TRBV7-9 and TRBJ1-3; no clear D. V was shortened by 1 base and J by 0 bases, with 13 bases between the two germline ends. Germline V gene sequence: CDR1 SEHNR, CDR2 FQNEAQ (reference sequence). CDR3 size: 17 residues. The variable domain in full, completed from reference TRBV7-9 and TRBJ1-3, reads DTGVSQNPRHKITKRGQNVTFRCDPISEHNRLYWYRQTLGQGPEFLTYFQNEAQLEKSRLLSDRFSAERPKGSFSTLEIQRTEQGDSAMYLCASSLGRNYNSGNTIYFGEGSWLTVV.

The chain joins TRBV7-3 to TRBJ2-3; TRBD2 agrees at 12 bases. The germline gives CDR1 SGHTA, CDR2 FQGTGA. V dropped 5 bases and J dropped 1; count of bases not matched to a gene: 10. The CDR3 is 18 residues long. CDR3 region: CASSPLAGGLGCTDTQYF. The CDR3 nucleotides read TGTGCCAGCAGCCCCCTAGCGGGGGGGCTCGGGTGCACAGATACGCAGTATTTT.

The gene calls are TRBV11-3 and TRBJ2-7, with 12 bases aligning to TRBD1. Germline trimming cut 5 bases from V and 7 bases from J; bases unmatched to any gene: 9. The germline gives CDR1 SGHNT, CDR2 YENEEA. This CDR3 comprises 15 residues. CDR3 coding DNA: TGTGCCAGCAGCGCCGGGACAGGGGGCGCCGAGGAGCAGTACTTC. It is translated as CASSAGTGGAEEQYF. The full variable domain, rest sourced from reference TRBV11-3 and TRBJ2-7, is EAGVVQSPRYKIIEKKQPVAFWCNPISGHNTLYWYLQNLGQGPELLIRYENEEAVDDSQLPKDRFSAERLKGVDSTLKIQPAELGDSAVYLCASSAGTGGAEEQYFGPGTRLTVT.

This clone was picked up one time. This chain uses TRBV7-2 with TRBJ2-7; tentative D call: TRBD1 (6 bases). V gave up 1 base and J gave up 5 bases, with 15 bases separating them. Germline CDR1 reads SGHTA; CDR2 reads FQGNSA. The CDR3 totals 15 residues. The CDR3 is CASSLDGRGLDEQYF. The CDR3 bases are TGTGCCAGCAGCTTAGATGGCAGGGGCTTGGACGAGCAGTACTTC.

This clone was observed a single time. Different DNA sequences within this sample yield the same CDR3. The chain combines TRBV6-5 with TRBJ1-1, with a weak D call TRBD1 (5 bases). Trimming removed 0 bases at V and 4 bases at J, with 6 bases between. Germline V CDR1 and CDR2: MNHEY, SVGAGI. There are 13 residues in the CDR3. The CDR3: CASSYSGATEAFF. The DNA of the CDR3 is TGTGCCAGCAGTTACTCAGGGGCCACTGAAGCTTTCTTT.

Comment on this clone: This CDR3 is also generated by other DNA sequences in the sample. The rearrangement links TRBV6-2 or TRBV6-3 to TRBJ2-2; D is possibly TRBD2 (5 bases). Germline V gene lookup returns CDR1 MNHEY and CDR2 SVGEGT. The length of the CDR3 is 16 residues. V lost 0 bases and J 1 base, leaving 9 bases between the germline ends. Here the CDR3 reads CASSYSRAGNTGELFF. In DNA, the CDR3 is TGTGCCAGCAGTTACTCGAGGGCAGGGAACACCGGGGAGCTGTTTTTT.

This chain uses TRBV7-9 with TRBJ2-3, with 7 nucleotides matching TRBD2. Germline CDR1 SEHNR, CDR2 FQNEAQ (reference sequence). V shed 1 base and J 2 bases; nucleotides not matched to a gene: 6. The CDR3 extends over 16 amino acids. The CDR3 loop reads CASSLVLAGDTDTQYF. The DNA for the CDR3 is TGTGCCAGCAGCTTAGTTCTTGCGGGGGACACAGATACGCAGTATTTT.

V and J are TRBV7-2 and TRBJ2-7; a weak D match, TRBD1 (5 bases). Germline lookup yields CDR1 SGHTA and CDR2 FQGNSA. Trimming stripped 5 bases from V and 5 bases from J, with 16 bases between. The CDR3 contains 14 residues. The DNA of the CDR3 is TGTGCCAGCAGCCAATCCTCAGGGTTCAACGAGCAGTACTTC. This encodes CASSQSSGFNEQYF.

V is TRBV6-5 and J is TRBJ1-2; the D gene is possibly TRBD1 (6 bases). The germline CDR1 and CDR2 sequences are MNHEY and SVGAGI. Trimming pared 2 bases from V and 2 bases from J, leaving 9 bases between. The CDR3 is 14 residues long. The CDR3 DNA follows: TGTGCCAGCAGTTACAACAGGGAGAACTATGGCTACACCTTC. Translated, it gives CASSYNRENYGYTF.

This chain links TRBV19 with TRBJ1-5; TRBD1 matches at 11 bases. Germline CDR1 and CDR2: LNHDA and SQIVND (reference sequence). The CDR3 runs to 14 residues. V gave up 7 bases and J gave up 7 bases; unmatched junction bases: 6. The CDR3 protein is CASNGQGAGQPQHF. The CDR3 DNA follows: TGTGCCAGTAATGGACAGGGGGCCGGCCAGCCCCAGCATTTT.

This clone was seen once. DNA of the CDR3: TGTGCCAGCAGCCCGGTGGCGGTATCCTACAATGAGCAGTTCTTC. Its protein is CASSPVAVSYNEQFF. The genes are TRBV3-1 (or the pseudogene TRBV3-2) and TRBJ2-1, with no clear D. There are 15 residues in the CDR3. V was pared by 4 bases and J by 1 base, with 11 bases between. CDR1 is LGHDT and CDR2 is YNNKEL in the germline V gene (reference sequence).

V is TRBV7-9 and J is TRBJ1-6; 11 positions match TRBD1. The CDR3 loop spans 17 amino acids. In germline, CDR1 is SEHNR, CDR2 FQNEAQ (reference sequence). Trimming cost V 5 bases and J 8 bases; bases outside gene matches: 11. CDR3 sequence (DNA): TGTGCCAGCAGCCCTAGGTCCGGGACAGGGGGTCATTCACCCCTCCACTTT. Encoded protein: CASSPRSGTGGHSPLHF.

The chain is built from TRBV13 and TRBJ2-3; D might be TRBD2 (7 bases). Trimming removed 5 bases from V and 2 bases from J, with 14 bases in between. The CDR3 runs to 15 residues. The germline gives CDR1 PRHDT, CDR2 FYEKMQ (reference sequence). The CDR3 loop reads CASSPGGHNTDTQYF. DNA of the CDR3: TGTGCCAGCAGCCCGGGGGGCCATAACACAGATACGCAGTATTTT.

The chain carries TRBV11-3 and TRBJ2-1; D possibly corresponds to TRBD2 (6 bases). CDR1 is SGHNT and CDR2 is YENEEA in the germline V gene. The V gene lost 3 bases and the J gene lost 8 bases, with 11 bases spanning the gap. There are 13 residues in the CDR3. This chain's CDR3 is CASSFAGWDEQFF. In DNA, the CDR3 is TGTGCCAGCAGCTTCGCGGGGTGGGATGAGCAGTTCTTC.

The V and J genes are TRBV24-1 and TRBJ1-4; the D gene is possibly TRBD1 (6 bases). Germline CDR1 KGHDR, CDR2 SFDVKD. V was trimmed by 6 bases and J by 9 bases, leaving 40 bases between them. This CDR3 region has 22 residues. The CDR3 DNA reads as TGTGCCACCAGTAGGGACCCCCTCCCCATTTATAGATTTACAGGGTCACGCCAAAAACTGTTTTTT. Translating gives CATSRDPLPIYRFTGSRQKLFF.

The chain carries TRBV7-8 and TRBJ2-2, with D tentatively TRBD2 (5 bases). The germline V gene has CDR1 SGHVS and CDR2 FQNEAQ. There are 14 residues in the CDR3. V dropped 1 base and J dropped 3 bases, with 6 bases sitting between them. CDR3 DNA: TGTGCCAGCAGCTTAGGGGGAGACACCGGGGAGCTGTTTTTT. Amino acids: CASSLGGDTGELFF.